Below, 19 T cell receptor beta chains from the same sample are listed, as sequenced in a study of T cell responses to AZD1222 COVID-19 vaccine. Method: immunoSEQ multiplex PCR; TCRdb's copy keeps in-frame clones and lacks some. The table records about 190,000 clones, 75% to 90% of them present only once. This sample comprised peripheral blood, obtained on day 0 of AZD1222 vaccination. These receptors all stem from an adult in good health.

This chain connects TRBV9 to TRBJ1-2, with 8 bases aligning to TRBD1. Germline CDR1 SGDLS, CDR2 YYNGEE. Trimming cost V 2 bases and J 3 bases; bases outside gene matches: 6. The length of the CDR3 is 15 residues. This CDR3 is CASSVAGTGDYGYTF. CDR3 nucleotide sequence: TGTGCCAGCAGCGTCGCCGGGACAGGAGACTATGGCTACACCTTC.

The chain combines TRBV2 with TRBJ2-2; perhaps D is TRBD1 or TRBD2 (5 bases each). The CDR3 loop spans 13 amino acids. Trimming left V 8 bases short and J 3 bases short, with 10 bases between. Germline V lookup: CDR1 SNHLY, CDR2 FYNNEI. For the CDR3, the DNA is TGTGCCAGCGGCCAGGGACACACCGGGGAGCTGTTTTTT. It translates to CASGQGHTGELFF.

CDR3 in amino acids: CASSQGGGSYEQYV. CDR3 DNA: TGTGCCAGCAGCCAAGGTGGGGGCTCCTACGAGCAGTACGTC. This chain connects TRBV14 to TRBJ2-7; D tentatively reads TRBD1 or TRBD2 (5 bases each). Trimming pared 1 base from V and 0 bases from J, leaving 7 bases between. Germline loops: CDR1 SGHDN, CDR2 FVKESK. This CDR3 comprises 14 residues.

This chain joins TRBV4-3 and TRBJ2-3, with TRBD2 matching 8 bases. With V trimmed by 1 base and J by 4 bases, 7 bases remained unmatched. The CDR3 sequence is 16 residues long. Germline CDR1 reads LGHNA; CDR2 reads YSLEER. Here the CDR3 reads CASSQGGLGVADTQYF. The DNA for the CDR3 is TGCGCCAGCAGCCAAGGGGGACTAGGGGTCGCAGATACGCAGTATTTT.

The gene calls are TRBV25-1 and TRBJ1-4, with D tentatively TRBD1 (6 bases). V gave up 2 bases and J gave up 3 bases, with 16 bases separating them. Germline V gene lookup returns CDR1 MGHDK and CDR2 SYGVNS. The length of the CDR3 is 17 residues. The CDR3: CASSEDHRAPPNEKLFF. The CDR3 DNA sequence: TGTGCCAGCAGTGAAGACCACAGGGCCCCTCCTAATGAAAAACTGTTTTTT.

J is TRBJ2-3 and V is TRBV18; 8 bases map to TRBD2. Trimming cost V 2 bases and J 3 bases; bases outside gene matches: 4. Germline V gene data show CDR1 as KGHSH and CDR2 as LQKENI. The CDR3 spans 15 residues. Written as DNA, the CDR3 is TGTGCCAGCTCACCATCGGGGGGGTTGACAGATACGCAGTATTTT. Protein sequence: CASSPSGGLTDTQYF.

The rearrangement uses TRBV29-1 and TRBJ1-1, with 7 nucleotides matching TRBD1. With 6 bases clipped from V and 0 bases from J, the junction kept 4 bases outside the gene matches. Germline values: CDR1 SQVTM, CDR2 ANQGSEA. The CDR3 contains 13 residues. The CDR3 DNA reads TGCAGCGTGGGGGGACAGCTGAACACTGAAGCTTTCTTT. Encoded protein: CSVGGQLNTEAFF.

The sample holds one count of this clone. The chain couples TRBV5-1 to TRBJ1-2, with a weak D call TRBD1 (6 bases). V shed 0 bases and J shed 3 bases, with 9 bases lying between them. The CDR3 is made up of 14 amino acids. Germline loops: CDR1 SGHRS, CDR2 YFSETQ. The CDR3 here is CASSLVRQDYGYTF. The CDR3 DNA follows: TGCGCCAGCAGCTTGGTTCGACAGGACTATGGCTACACCTTC.

The chain carries TRBV6-5 and TRBJ2-1; the match to TRBD2 covers 10 bases. Germline CDR1 and CDR2: MNHEY and SVGAGI. The V gene end was trimmed by 3 bases and the J gene end by 16 bases; junction bases not matched to a gene: 12. The CDR3 contains 14 residues. CDR3 in DNA: TGTGCCAGCAGTTATAGCGGGGGGACACCCCAGTATTTCTTC. Residues: CASSYSGGTPQYFF.

Here the CDR3 reads CASSPRTGQETQYF. For the CDR3, the DNA is TGTGCCAGCAGCCCGCGGACAGGGCAAGAGACCCAGTACTTC. The V gene is TRBV7-9, the J gene TRBJ2-5; 8 bases map to TRBD1. CDR1 is SEHNR, CDR2 FQNEAQ, per germline (reference sequence). The CDR3 spans 14 residues. V was clipped by 5 bases and J by 2 bases; unmatched bases: 4.

This sequence joins TRBV21-1 and TRBJ2-7; the table gives TRBD2 as D, unverified against the DNA. TRBV21-1 is termed a pseudogene. The CDR3 is 19 amino acids. The DNA of the CDR3 is TGTGCCAGCAGCGTAGTCGTCGCATCAATCCATAAGAATACCTACGAGCAGTACGTC. Its translation: CASSVVVASIHKNTYEQYV.

The chain employs TRBV21-1 and TRBJ2-7; the table's D call, TRBD1, has no DNA check behind it. TRBV21-1 is given as a pseudogene. CDR3 length: 16 residues. Here the CDR3 reads CASSGRDRGLAYEQYF. As DNA, the CDR3 is TGTGCCAGCAGCGGGCGTGACAGGGGGCTCGCCTACGAGCAGTACTTC.

This chain connects TRBV5-6 to TRBJ1-1; no clear D gene. Germline loops: CDR1 SGHDT, CDR2 YYEEEE. V lost 0 bases and J 1 base, leaving 4 bases between the germline ends. The CDR3 runs 13 residues. The CDR3 nucleotides read TGTGCCAGCAGCTTGGCCGCGAACACTGAAGCTTTCTTT. Translating gives CASSLAANTEAFF.

This chain uses TRBV7-2 with TRBJ2-2, with D possibly TRBD2 on 5 matching bases. The CDR3 has 16 amino acids. Trimming left V 5 bases short and J 5 bases short, with 18 bases between. CDR1 is SGHTA and CDR2 is FQGNSA in the germline V gene. The CDR3 sequence: CASSPRAGGYTGELFF. CDR3 bases: TGTGCCAGCAGCCCTCGTGCGGGCGGGTATACCGGGGAGCTGTTTTTT.

Only one count was recorded for this clone. The chain couples TRBV10-1 to TRBJ2-1, with unresolved D. Between the trimmed V and J ends, which lost 3 bases and 0 bases, there was a span of 9 bases. The CDR3 is made up of 15 amino acids. CDR1 and CDR2 from the germline V gene are WNHNN and SYGVQD (reference sequence). The CDR3 nucleotides are TGCGCCAGCAGTGACCTCCGGAGCTCCTACAATGAGCAGTTCTTC. Its protein product is CASSDLRSSYNEQFF.

The gene calls are TRBV19 and TRBJ2-5; D remains ambiguous. This CDR3 region has 15 residues. Deletions cut 11 bases from V and 5 bases from J, with 24 bases between. Germline V gene sequence: CDR1 LNHDA, CDR2 SQIVND (reference sequence). CDR3 protein: CAGWTLEDVLETQYF. The CDR3 nucleotides are TGTGCCGGGTGGACGTTAGAGGACGTTCTGGAGACCCAGTACTTC.

The J gene is TRBJ2-7, the V gene TRBV9; D may be TRBD1 (9 bases). Trimming took off 4 bases at V and 3 bases at J, with 26 bases between the two ends. Looked up from germline, CDR1 is SGDLS and CDR2 is YYNGEE. CDR3 size: 18 residues. In nucleotides, the CDR3 is TGTGCCAGCAGCTTACCGGGGGGGACTGGACAGGGGCACTACGAGCAGTACGTC. Its protein is CASSLPGGTGQGHYEQYV.

The chain employs TRBV12-3 or TRBV12-4 and TRBJ2-7; D unresolved. V was pared by 3 bases and J by 6 bases, with 9 bases between. The CDR3 spans 12 residues. The CDR3 spells CASSFSRAEQYF. Here the CDR3 DNA reads TGTGCCAGCAGTTTTTCCCGCGCCGAGCAGTACTTC.

For the CDR3, the DNA is TGTGCCAGTAGTATAGGCCTAGCGAGGGGCCAAGAGACCCAGTACTTC. Protein sequence: CASSIGLARGQETQYF. V usage is TRBV19 and J usage is TRBJ2-5, with D tentatively TRBD2 (6 bases). This CDR3 has 16 amino acids. Trimming stripped 1 base from V and 1 base from J, with 13 bases between. Germline CDR1 is LNHDA and CDR2 is SQIVND (reference sequence).